This T cell receptor (beta chain) was identified in a study of CD8+ T cells in alopecia areata. Study observations and caveats: Uncertain still, given a single nonresponder, is whether baseline CD8+ expansion links to response. Scalp clonality and expanded CD8+ clones among the top 100 fell significantly with tofacitinib.

A word on this clone: Its antigen is unidentified.

RNA extraction was followed by reverse transcription into cDNA, which acted as the sequencing template. Repertoires were generated with immunoSEQ multiplex PCR, while TCRdb's copy carries only in-frame clones and drops some. The repertoire holds more than 110,000 clones, with roughly four fifths as singletons. Treatment noted: oral pan-JAK inhibitor, 5-10 mg twice daily. Patients with alopecia areata provided lesional scalp punch biopsies as well as peripheral blood. This TCR was sampled from a human donor with alopecia areata. The sequencing here drew on CD8+ T cells sorted from blood, taken at week 4, from a patient treated with tofacitinib.

The CDR3 sequence is CASSYDRGRGSPLHF. CDR3 DNA: TGTGCCAGCAGTTACGATAGGGGACGAGGTTCACCCCTCCACTTT. The chain combines TRBV6-5 with TRBJ1-6, with D tentatively TRBD1 (5 bases). This CDR3 region has 15 residues. Trimming shortened V by 2 bases and J by 9 bases, and 14 bases separated the two germline ends. In germline, CDR1 is MNHEY, CDR2 SVGAGI.